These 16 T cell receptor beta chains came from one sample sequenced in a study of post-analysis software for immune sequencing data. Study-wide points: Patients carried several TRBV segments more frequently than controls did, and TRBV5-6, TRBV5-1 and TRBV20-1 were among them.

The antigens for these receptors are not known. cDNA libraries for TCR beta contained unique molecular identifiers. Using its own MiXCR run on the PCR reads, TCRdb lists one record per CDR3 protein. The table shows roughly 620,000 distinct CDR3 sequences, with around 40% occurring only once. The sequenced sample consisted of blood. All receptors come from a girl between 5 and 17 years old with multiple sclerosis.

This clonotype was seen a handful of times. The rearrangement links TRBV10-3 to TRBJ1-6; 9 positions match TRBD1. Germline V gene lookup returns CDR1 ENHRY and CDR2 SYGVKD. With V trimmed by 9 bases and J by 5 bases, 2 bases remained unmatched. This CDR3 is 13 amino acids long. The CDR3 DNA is TGTGCCATAGGGGACAGGGATAATTCACCCCTCCACTTT. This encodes CAIGDRDNSPLHF.

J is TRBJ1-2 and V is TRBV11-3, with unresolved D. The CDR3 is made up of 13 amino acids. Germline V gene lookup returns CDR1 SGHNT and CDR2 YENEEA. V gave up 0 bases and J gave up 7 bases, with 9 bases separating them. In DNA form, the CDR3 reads TGTGCCAGCAGCTTAGAACAGCCGAGTGGCTACACCTTC. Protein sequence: CASSLEQPSGYTF.

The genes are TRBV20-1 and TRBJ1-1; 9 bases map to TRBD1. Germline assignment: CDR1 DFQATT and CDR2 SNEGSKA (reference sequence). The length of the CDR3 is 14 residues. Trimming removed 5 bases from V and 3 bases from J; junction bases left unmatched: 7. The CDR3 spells CSAATDRGDTEAFF. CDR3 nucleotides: TGCAGTGCTGCCACGGACAGGGGTGACACTGAAGCTTTCTTT.

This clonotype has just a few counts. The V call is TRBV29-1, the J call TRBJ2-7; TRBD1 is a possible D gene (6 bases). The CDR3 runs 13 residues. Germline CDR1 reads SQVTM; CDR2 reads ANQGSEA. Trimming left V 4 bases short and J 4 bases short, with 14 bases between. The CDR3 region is CSVAGVTTYEQYF. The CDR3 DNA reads TGCAGCGTTGCAGGGGTTACGACGTACGAGCAGTACTTC.

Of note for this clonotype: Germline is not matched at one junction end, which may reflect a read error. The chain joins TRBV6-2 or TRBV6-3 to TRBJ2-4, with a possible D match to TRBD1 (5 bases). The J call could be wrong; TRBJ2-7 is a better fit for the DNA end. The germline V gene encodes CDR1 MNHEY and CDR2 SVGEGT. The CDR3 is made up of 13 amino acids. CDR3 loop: CAGSYTQGYEQYF. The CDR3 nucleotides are TGTGCCGGCAGTTACACCCAGGGATACGAGCAGTACTTC.

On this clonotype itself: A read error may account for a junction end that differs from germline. The CDR3, as DNA: TGTGCCTGCAGCTTATCAGAGATAGCCAAAAACATTCAGTACTTC. It is translated as CACSLSEIAKNIQYF. The gene calls are TRBV7-6 and TRBJ2-4; no firm D call. The CDR3 has 15 amino acids. Germline CDR1 is SGHVS and CDR2 is FNYEAQ.

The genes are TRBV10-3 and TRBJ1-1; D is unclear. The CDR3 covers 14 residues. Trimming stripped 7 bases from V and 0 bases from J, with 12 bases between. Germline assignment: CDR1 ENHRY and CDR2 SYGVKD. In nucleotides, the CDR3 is TGTGCCATCAAGGTAGGGTTCATGAACACTGAAGCTTTCTTT. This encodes CAIKVGFMNTEAFF.

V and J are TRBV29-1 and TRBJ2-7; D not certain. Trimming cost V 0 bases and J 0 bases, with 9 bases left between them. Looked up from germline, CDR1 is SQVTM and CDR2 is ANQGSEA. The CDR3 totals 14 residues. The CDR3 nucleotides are TGCAGCGTTGAAGATTGGAGCAGCTCCTACGAGCAGTACTTC. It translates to CSVEDWSSSYEQYF.

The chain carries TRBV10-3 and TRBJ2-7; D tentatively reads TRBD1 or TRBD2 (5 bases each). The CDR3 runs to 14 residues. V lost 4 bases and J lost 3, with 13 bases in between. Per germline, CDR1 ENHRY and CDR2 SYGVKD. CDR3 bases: TGTGCCATCAGTGGTGGGCATGGGGGCTACGAGCAGTACTTC. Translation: CAISGGHGGYEQYF.

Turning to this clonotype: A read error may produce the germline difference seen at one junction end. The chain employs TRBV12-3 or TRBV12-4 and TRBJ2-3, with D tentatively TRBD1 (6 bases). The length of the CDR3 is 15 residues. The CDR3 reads CASSPRDIRTDAQYF. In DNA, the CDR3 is TGTGCCAGCAGTCCCCGGGACATCCGCACAGATGCGCAGTATTTT.

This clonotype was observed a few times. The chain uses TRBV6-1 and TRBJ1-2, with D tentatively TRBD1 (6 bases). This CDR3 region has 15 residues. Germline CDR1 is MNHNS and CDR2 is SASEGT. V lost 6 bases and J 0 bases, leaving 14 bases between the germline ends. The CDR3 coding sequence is TGTGCCAGCAGGCTTGGGACACTAGCTAACTATGGCTACACCTTC. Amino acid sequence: CASRLGTLANYGYTF.

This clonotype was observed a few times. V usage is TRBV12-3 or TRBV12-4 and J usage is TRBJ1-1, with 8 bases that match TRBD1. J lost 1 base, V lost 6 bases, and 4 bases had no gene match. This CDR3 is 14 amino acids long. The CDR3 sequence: CASRWTGRNTEAFF. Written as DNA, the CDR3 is TGTGCCAGCAGGTGGACAGGGCGGAACACTGAAGCTTTCTTT.

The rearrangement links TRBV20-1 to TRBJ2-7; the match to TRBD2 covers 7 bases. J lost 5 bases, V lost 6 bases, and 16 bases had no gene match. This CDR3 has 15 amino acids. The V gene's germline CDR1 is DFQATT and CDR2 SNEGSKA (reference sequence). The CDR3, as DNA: TGCAGTGCCGTTCCTAGCGGAGGTCCCCCTAACGAGCAGTACTTC. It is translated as CSAVPSGGPPNEQYF.

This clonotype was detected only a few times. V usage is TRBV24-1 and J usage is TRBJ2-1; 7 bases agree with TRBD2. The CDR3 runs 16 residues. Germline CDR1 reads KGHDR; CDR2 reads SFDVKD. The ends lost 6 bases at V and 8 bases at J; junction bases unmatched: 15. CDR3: CATSPHFGGDQHEQFF. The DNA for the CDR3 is TGTGCCACCAGTCCACACTTTGGGGGGGATCAACATGAGCAGTTCTTC.

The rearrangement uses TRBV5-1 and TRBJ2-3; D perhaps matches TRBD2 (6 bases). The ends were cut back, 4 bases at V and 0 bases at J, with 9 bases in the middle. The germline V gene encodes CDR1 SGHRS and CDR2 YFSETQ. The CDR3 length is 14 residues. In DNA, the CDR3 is TGCGCCAGCAGCCCGGGGGTTAGCACAGATACGCAGTATTTT. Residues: CASSPGVSTDTQYF.

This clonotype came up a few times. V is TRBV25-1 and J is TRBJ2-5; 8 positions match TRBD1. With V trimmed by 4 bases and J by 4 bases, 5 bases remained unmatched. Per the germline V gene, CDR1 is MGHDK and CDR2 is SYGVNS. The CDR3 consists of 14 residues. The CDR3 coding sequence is TGTGCCAGCAGTGCTTGGGACAGGTCAGAGACCCAGTACTTC. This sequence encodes CASSAWDRSETQYF.